A single sample gave rise to the 21 T cell receptor beta chains below, sequenced in a study of identical twins. One entry per CDR3 protein results from TCRdb running MiXCR on the 5' RACE reads. The sample shows approximately 1.8 million distinct CDR3 sequences, more than 30% of them seen only once. The sequencing input was cord blood. The receptors were gathered from a newborn girl in good health.

The genes are TRBV5-5 and TRBJ2-4; possibly TRBD1 for D (6 bases). The J call is in doubt because the DNA end fits TRBJ2-7 better. Germline V gene data show CDR1 as SGHKS and CDR2 as YYEKEE (reference sequence). The CDR3 has 15 amino acids. The CDR3: CASSHRDGGINEQYF. DNA of the CDR3: TGTGCCAGCAGCCACAGGGACGGTGGAATCAACGAGCAGTACTTC.

The chain links TRBV27 to TRBJ2-2; D not certain. V dropped 2 bases and J dropped 1 base, with 14 bases sitting between them. The CDR3 has 17 residues. CDR1 is MNHEY, CDR2 SMNVEV, per germline (reference sequence). DNA of the CDR3: TGTGCCAGCAGTTTAGTATTTTCTGAATTGAACACCGGGGAGCTGTTTTTT. It translates to CASSLVFSELNTGELFF.

This clonotype was observed a handful of times. V gene TRBV5-1 combines with J gene TRBJ2-5; D ambiguous. CDR1 and CDR2 from the germline V gene are SGHRS and YFSETQ. V was shortened by 0 bases and J by 2 bases, with 8 bases between the two germline ends. CDR3 length: 14 amino acids. The DNA for the CDR3 is TGCGCCAGCAGCTTGGTTTGGCTTCAAGAGACCCAGTACTTC. Its protein is CASSLVWLQETQYF.

J is TRBJ2-2 and V is TRBV4-2, with D maybe TRBD2 (5 bases). Trimming shortened V by 0 bases and J by 6 bases, and 14 bases separated the two germline ends. CDR1 and CDR2 (germline): LGHNA, YNFKEQ. The CDR3 has 16 amino acids. This chain's CDR3 is CASSQDVGDGSGELFF. The CDR3 nucleotides read TGTGCCAGCAGCCAAGATGTCGGGGATGGTTCCGGGGAGCTGTTTTTT.

J is TRBJ1-2 and V is TRBV12-3 or TRBV12-4, with a possible D match to TRBD1 (5 bases). The CDR3 covers 13 residues. The germline V and J ends were trimmed by 6 bases and 8 bases, with 16 bases remaining between them. The CDR3 nucleotides read TGTGCCAGCAGGAGCCCAGGGCTTCGGGGCTACACCTTC. Amino acids: CASRSPGLRGYTF.

This clonotype was counted a few times. The V call is TRBV12-3 or TRBV12-4, the J call TRBJ1-1, with a weak D call TRBD1 (5 bases). The CDR3 has 14 amino acids. V was shortened by 5 bases and J by 5 bases, with 15 bases between the two germline ends. DNA for the CDR3: TGTGCCAGCAGTCCCGGGACGGCGGGGACTGAAGCTTTCTTT. This gives the protein CASSPGTAGTEAFF.

This chain joins TRBV20-1 and TRBJ2-7; 14 bases agree with TRBD2. This CDR3 region has 16 residues. Germline CDR1 is DFQATT and CDR2 is SNEGSKA (reference sequence). CDR3 region: CPQGQVTSGRVGEQYF. The DNA for the CDR3 is TGCCCGCAGGGACAGGTGACTAGCGGGAGGGTCGGCGAGCAGTACTTC.

The chain recombines TRBV11-3 with TRBJ2-1, with TRBD2 matching 9 bases. The V gene's germline CDR1 is SGHNT and CDR2 YENEEA. The CDR3 extends over 16 amino acids. V gave up 5 bases and J gave up 2 bases; unmatched junction bases: 7. CDR3 loop: CASSPQAGGTYNEQFF. In DNA form, the CDR3 reads TGTGCCAGCAGCCCTCAAGCGGGAGGCACCTACAATGAGCAGTTCTTC.

The rearrangement joins TRBV7-2 to TRBJ2-3, with TRBD2 matching 9 bases. Germline V CDR1 and CDR2: SGHTA, FQGNSA. The CDR3 runs 17 residues. J was trimmed by 4 bases and V by 2 bases; bases with no gene match: 10. This CDR3 is CASSLRGAGGPPDTQYF. CDR3 DNA: TGTGCCAGCAGCTTACGTGGGGCGGGGGGGCCCCCAGATACGCAGTATTTT. Drawing the rest from reference TRBV7-2 and TRBJ2-3, the complete variable domain is GAGVSQSPSNKVTEKGKDVELRCDPISGHTALYWYRQSLGQGLEFLIYFQGNSAPDKSGLPSDRFSAERTGGSVSTLTIQRTQQEDSAVYLCASSLRGAGGPPDTQYFGPGTRLTVL.

The J gene is TRBJ1-1, the V gene TRBV6-6, with D tentatively TRBD1 (5 bases). This CDR3 spans 17 amino acids. Trimming left V 1 base short and J 4 bases short, with 19 bases between. Germline loops: CDR1 MNHNY, CDR2 SVGAGI (reference sequence). As DNA, the CDR3 is TGTGCCAGCAGTTACTTCGGACCGGGGCAGGGCACCACTGAAGCTTTCTTT. It codes for CASSYFGPGQGTTEAFF.

This clonotype was picked up a small number of times. The gene calls are TRBV5-1 and TRBJ1-5, with D hard to call. V shed 0 bases and J shed 10 bases, with 11 bases lying between them. The germline V gene encodes CDR1 SGHRS and CDR2 YFSETQ. CDR3 length: 13 amino acids. In DNA, the CDR3 is TGCGCCAGCAGCTTGGGGTCGAGGCACCCCCAGCATTTT. This encodes CASSLGSRHPQHF. The full variable domain, in which reference TRBV5-1 and TRBJ1-5 provide the parts outside the CDR3, is KAGVTQTPRYLIKTRGQQVTLSCSPISGHRSVSWYQQTPGQGLQFLFEYFSETQRNKGNFPGRFSGRQFSNSRSEMNVSTLELGDSALYLCASSLGSRHPQHFGDGTRLSIL.

This chain connects TRBV29-1 to TRBJ1-1; a possible D gene is TRBD1 (6 bases). Trimming took off 5 bases at V and 3 bases at J, with 13 bases between the two ends. The CDR3 sequence is 13 residues long. Germline V gene data show CDR1 as SQVTM and CDR2 as ANQGSEA. The CDR3 region has the DNA TGCAGCGTTCACAGGGCCGGGGACACTGAAGCTTTCTTT. This sequence encodes CSVHRAGDTEAFF.

The chain employs TRBV28 and TRBJ1-5; no reliable D call. Trimming removed 3 bases from V and 4 bases from J, with 13 bases in between. The germline gives CDR1 MDHEN, CDR2 SYDVKM. This CDR3 has 15 residues. DNA for the CDR3: TGTGCCAGCAGTTTTACGGCCGCCCTGAATCAGCCCCAGCATTTT. Translation: CASSFTAALNQPQHF.

There are a few counts of this clonotype. The chain has TRBV20-1 and TRBJ2-1; no clear D. The CDR3 length is 14 residues. Germline CDR1 and CDR2: DFQATT and SNEGSKA (reference sequence). Trimming took off 0 bases at V and 4 bases at J, with 10 bases between the two ends. CDR3 sequence: CSARDQERYNEQFF. The DNA of the CDR3 is TGCAGTGCTAGAGACCAGGAGAGATACAATGAGCAGTTCTTC.

This clonotype was seen only once. The V call is TRBV3-1, the J call TRBJ1-5; D might be TRBD1 (6 bases). V lost 1 base and J 0 bases, leaving 16 bases between the germline ends. The CDR3 is 18 amino acids. Germline loops: CDR1 LGHDT, CDR2 YNNKEL (reference sequence). The CDR3 region has the DNA TGTGCCAGCAGCCAAGGGGCAGGGGCGGGTTATAGCAATCAGCCCCAGCATTTT. Translated: CASSQGAGAGYSNQPQHF.

This clonotype was observed a handful of times. CDR3 sequence (DNA): TGTGCCAGCAGCTATAGACAGGGGCTCGTATCCTACGAGCAGTACTTC. Encoded protein: CASSYRQGLVSYEQYF. V is TRBV28 and J is TRBJ2-7, with 8 bases fitting TRBD1. The ends lost 6 bases at V and 1 base at J; junction bases unmatched: 11. This CDR3 spans 16 amino acids. CDR1 MDHEN and CDR2 SYDVKM come from the germline V gene.

This chain links TRBV6-5 with TRBJ1-1; a weak D match, TRBD1 (5 bases). Per germline, CDR1 MNHEY and CDR2 SVGAGI. This CDR3 region has 13 residues. V was cut by 6 bases and J by 1 base, with 9 bases left in between. This CDR3 is CASSWTPNTEAFF. The DNA of the CDR3 is TGTGCCAGCAGCTGGACACCGAACACTGAAGCTTTCTTT.

Comments on this clonotype: This may be a read error, as it is one base from a much larger clone. The chain combines TRBV4-1 with TRBJ2-1; TRBD2 matches at 7 bases. J gave up 10 bases and V 1 base, and 13 bases lay outside the gene matches. Germline CDR1 is MGHRA and CDR2 is YSYEKL. The CDR3 is 16 residues long. DNA of the CDR3: TGCGCCAGCAGCCAAGGAGGAGGACTAGTTGTGGGGGAGCAGTTCTTC. Protein product: CASSQGGGLVVGEQFF.

This clonotype was counted only a few times. V gene TRBV29-1 combines with J gene TRBJ1-1; a weak D match, TRBD1 (6 bases). Deletions cut 5 bases from V and 0 bases from J, with 10 bases between. The CDR3 extends over 13 amino acids. Germline V gene lookup returns CDR1 SQVTM and CDR2 ANQGSEA. The CDR3 protein is CSVNDRLNTEAFF. The DNA for the CDR3 is TGCAGCGTTAATGACAGGCTGAACACTGAAGCTTTCTTT.

The chain combines TRBV5-8 with TRBJ1-5; 7 positions agree with TRBD1. Germline V lookup: CDR1 SGHTS, CDR2 YDEGEE. This CDR3 spans 15 amino acids. V dropped 1 base and J dropped 6; count of bases not matched to a gene: 7. The CDR3, as DNA: TGTGCCAGCAGCTTGATTAGGTCAGGGGGTCAGCCCCAGCATTTT. Its protein product is CASSLIRSGGQPQHF.

The rearrangement joins TRBV29-1 to TRBJ2-5, with TRBD2 as a possible D gene (5 bases). CDR1 SQVTM and CDR2 ANQGSEA come from the germline V gene. Trimming removed 4 bases at V and 11 bases at J, with 14 bases between. The CDR3 is 11 residues long. CDR3 amino acids: CSVALANEQYF. CDR3 in DNA: TGCAGCGTTGCCCTAGCCAATGAGCAGTACTTC. Filled out from reference TRBV29-1 and TRBJ2-5, the complete variable domain reads SAVISQKPSRDICQRGTSLTIQCQVDSQVTMMFWYRQQPGQSLTLIATANQGSEATYESGFVIDKFPISRPNLTFSTLTVSNMSPEDSSIYLCSVALANEQYFGPGTRLLVL.